This record concerns one T cell receptor beta chain sequence. The antigen remains undetermined. 60 Vbeta and 13 Jbeta primers were used in PCR. Data came from immunoSEQ multiplex PCR; TCRdb stores just in-frame clones and leaves some out. Among tens of thousands of clones, roughly 72% were seen once, and the ten largest hold 5.5% to 7%. This sample is part of a study of cytomegalovirus exposure and HLA in healthy donors. Findings and limits, study-wide: Presence/absence analyses assumed roughly uniform sequencing depth across donors, which may not hold. Later, an analysis found that common viral pathogens appeared to be linked with several of the most significant clusters.

Trimming shortened V by 2 bases and J by 10 bases, and 13 bases separated the two germline ends. Germline CDR1 reads SGDLS; CDR2 reads YYNGEE. There are 13 residues in the CDR3. The sequence came from a man aged 45-65 years in good health and CMV-seronegative. The rearrangement links TRBV9 to TRBJ1-5; D unclear. Sequenced material: PBMCs. The CDR3 DNA follows: TGTGCCAGCAGCGTGGAGGTCGAGGGACCCCAGCATTTT. Translation gives CASSVEVEGPQHF.